These 8 T cell receptor beta chains share one sample of origin, sequenced in a study of long-term antiretroviral therapy in people with HIV. Investigators performed immunoSEQ version v3.0 at survey level. The method was immunoSEQ multiplex PCR; TCRdb's version includes in-frame clones alone and lacks a portion of them. The sample shows more than 15,000 clones, around four fifths of them seen only once. Source: unsorted PBMCs, taken more than 3.1 years after starting antiretroviral therapy. These TCRs come from a woman aged 40 to 50 with HIV.

The chain joins TRBV7-9 to TRBJ2-7, with TRBD1 matching over 8 bases. Germline V CDR1 and CDR2: SEHNR, FQNEAQ (reference sequence). V lost 2 bases to trimming and J lost 4 bases; unmatched junction nucleotides: 10. This CDR3 has 16 amino acids. The CDR3 sequence is CASSLSGTGSTYEQYF. DNA of the CDR3: TGTGCCAGCAGCTTATCCGGGACAGGATCAACTTACGAGCAGTACTTC. The complete variable domain, with remaining parts taken from reference TRBV7-9 and TRBJ2-7, reads DTGVSQNPRHKITKRGQNVTFRCDPISEHNRLYWYRQTLGQGPEFLTYFQNEAQLEKSRLLSDRFSAERPKGSFSTLEIQRTEQGDSAMYLCASSLSGTGSTYEQYFGPGTRLTVT.

This clone was observed a few times. The V gene is TRBV18, the J gene TRBJ1-6; D gene ambiguous. Trimming took off 5 bases at V and 8 bases at J, with 10 bases between the two ends. CDR3 size: 13 residues. Germline V gene lookup returns CDR1 KGHSH and CDR2 LQKENI. CDR3 in DNA: TGTGCCAGCTCAACCAACCCGGATTCACCCCTCCACTTT. Protein: CASSTNPDSPLHF.

The CDR3: CATSRDQAAKGAFF. CDR3 DNA: TGTGCCACCAGCAGAGATCAGGCGGCTAAGGGGGCTTTCTTT. V is TRBV15 and J is TRBJ1-1; possibly TRBD1 for D (5 bases). The CDR3 is made up of 14 amino acids. Trimming shortened V by 0 bases and J by 11 bases, and 16 bases separated the two germline ends. Germline CDR1 LNHNV, CDR2 YYDKDF (reference sequence). Variable domain in full (rest from reference TRBV15 and TRBJ1-1): DAMVIQNPRYQVTQFGKPVTLSCSQTLNHNVMYWYQQKSSQAPKLLFHYYDKDFNNEADTPDNFQSRRPNTSFCFLDIRSPGLGDTAMYLCATSRDQAAKGAFFGQGTRLTVV.

The rearrangement uses TRBV6-5 and TRBJ2-7; 7 bases align to TRBD1. CDR3 length equals 14 residues. V lost 0 bases to trimming and J lost 4 bases; unmatched junction nucleotides: 3. Germline CDR1 reads MNHEY; CDR2 reads SVGAGI. CDR3 coding DNA: TGTGCCAGCAGTTACTCGACCAGGGGGTACGAGCAGTACTTC. This gives the protein CASSYSTRGYEQYF.

The genes are TRBV7-2 and TRBJ2-3, with TRBD1 matching over 7 bases. Looked up from germline, CDR1 is SGHTA and CDR2 is FQGNSA. The CDR3 consists of 16 residues. V lost 4 bases to trimming and J lost 0 bases; unmatched junction nucleotides: 7. The CDR3 DNA reads as TGTGCCAGCAGCTCCCAGGGACAGAGAAGCACAGATACGCAGTATTTT. Protein product: CASSSQGQRSTDTQYF.

This clone came up a few times. The rearrangement links TRBV5-1 to TRBJ1-6; D is unresolved. The germline V gene encodes CDR1 SGHRS and CDR2 YFSETQ. Trimming left V 0 bases short and J 6 bases short, with 4 bases between. This CDR3 spans 13 amino acids. This chain's CDR3 is CASSLDSNSPLHF. As DNA, the CDR3 is TGCGCCAGCAGCTTGGACAGTAATTCACCCCTCCACTTT.

The J gene is TRBJ1-6, the V gene TRBV7-9; D is undetermined. The CDR3 covers 11 residues. V was pared by 5 bases and J by 7 bases, with 3 bases between. The V gene's germline CDR1 is SEHNR and CDR2 FQNEAQ (reference sequence). DNA for the CDR3: TGTGCCAGCAGCCAAAATTCACCCCTCCACTTT. It specifies CASSQNSPLHF.

This clone came up once. Other nucleotide sequences in the sample specify the same CDR3. This rearrangement joins TRBV10-2 to TRBJ2-3; 7 nucleotides agree with TRBD2. V shed 0 bases, J shed 6 bases, and the junction held 12 bases outside the gene matches. The CDR3 loop spans 17 amino acids. Germline loops: CDR1 WSHSY, CDR2 SAAADI. The DNA for the CDR3 is TGCGCCAGCAGTGAGTCCGTAGGACTAGGAGACACGGATACGCAGTATTTT. Its protein product is CASSESVGLGDTDTQYF.